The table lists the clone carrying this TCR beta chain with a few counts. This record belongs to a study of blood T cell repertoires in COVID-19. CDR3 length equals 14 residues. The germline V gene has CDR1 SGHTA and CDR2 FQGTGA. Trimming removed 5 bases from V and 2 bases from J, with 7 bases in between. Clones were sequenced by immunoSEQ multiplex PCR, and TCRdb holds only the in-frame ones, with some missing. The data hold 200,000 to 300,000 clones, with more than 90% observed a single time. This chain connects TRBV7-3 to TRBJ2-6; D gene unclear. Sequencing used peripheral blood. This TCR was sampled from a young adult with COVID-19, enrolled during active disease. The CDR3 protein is CASSPFPGANVLTF. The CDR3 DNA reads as TGTGCCAGCAGCCCCTTTCCTGGGGCCAACGTCCTGACTTTC.